This T cell receptor beta chain was recovered during a study of Graves' ophthalmopathy and Graves' hyperthyroidism. The CDR3 is 16 amino acids. Per germline, CDR1 SGHDN and CDR2 FVKESK. From RNA, the CDR3 regions of TCR beta chains were amplified and sequenced. After a first-round RT-PCR with HTBI primers, a second-round multiplex PCR was run. MiXCR was run by TCRdb on the multiplex PCR reads, yielding one entry per CDR3 protein. The data hold around 590,000 distinct CDR3 sequences, with under 45% observed a single time. Clinical symptoms, serum thyroxine, TRAb, thyroid ultrasound and orbital computed tomography determined diagnosis.

The chain joins TRBV14 to TRBJ2-5; unclear D gene. Gene TRBJ2-1 matches the end of the DNA better, so the J call may be wrong. This sequence originates from an adult man with Graves' hyperthyroidism. What was sequenced was peripheral blood or thyroid tissue (not recorded which). The CDR3 sequence is CASSPEGGGVYDEQFF. The CDR3 region has the DNA TGTGCCAGCAGCCCAGAAGGTGGCGGAGTTTACGATGAGCAGTTCTTC.